A single sample gave rise to the 7 T cell receptor beta chains below, sequenced in a study of a mutant IDH1 vaccine in newly diagnosed glioma. Time point denoted: week 47, end of study. Vaccination comprised doses that each held 300 ug of mutant IDH1 20-mer peptide, plus topical imiquimod. Assay: immunoSEQ multiplex PCR; the TCRdb copy retains only in-frame clones and omits some. Counted here are tens of thousands of clones, around 82% occurring once; the ten biggest clones make up 15% to 20%. These receptors lack a known antigen. The specimen was PBMCs, collected from a glioma patient whose treatment included an IDH1 peptide vaccine. Every receptor here comes from a man aged 18 to 30 with glioma. Some clones in this sample may be carry-over from other donors' samples.

This clone appeared once. The chain carries TRBV7-2 and TRBJ2-7; D unclear. Trimming shortened V by 2 bases and J by 3 bases, and 2 bases separated the two germline ends. This CDR3 is 11 amino acids long. Germline V CDR1 and CDR2: SGHTA, FQGNSA. The CDR3 bases are TGTGCCAGCAGCTTAAGCTACGAGCAGTACTTC. As protein: CASSLSYEQYF.

The chain carries TRBV15 and TRBJ2-7, with 8 bases identical to TRBD1. The CDR3 consists of 18 residues. Trimming removed 5 bases from V and 3 bases from J; junction bases left unmatched: 18. CDR1 and CDR2 from the germline V gene are LNHNV and YYDKDF (reference sequence). CDR3 in DNA: TGTGCCACCAGCCCTACTTGGACAGGGTTGGACTCTGGCTACGAGCAGTACTTC. Translated: CATSPTWTGLDSGYEQYF.

This CDR3 reads CASSPRGDLNTEAFF. The DNA of the CDR3 is TGTGCCAGCAGTCCCCGGGGAGACCTGAACACTGAAGCTTTCTTT. V and J are TRBV6-4 and TRBJ1-1; D is unresolved. Germline V CDR1 and CDR2: MRHNA, SNTAGT. V dropped 5 bases and J dropped 0 bases, with 13 bases sitting between them. This CDR3 contains 15 residues.

This clone came up a few times. The rearrangement uses TRBV30 and TRBJ1-5; D is uncertain. The CDR3 contains 14 residues. CDR1 GTSNPN and CDR2 SVGIG come from the germline V gene (reference sequence). V dropped 5 bases and J dropped 2 bases, with 13 bases sitting between them. CDR3 sequence: CAWDKGTGNQPQHF. CDR3 bases: TGTGCCTGGGACAAAGGAACAGGCAATCAGCCCCAGCATTTT.

J is TRBJ2-3 and V is TRBV15, with D maybe TRBD2 (6 bases). Germline loops: CDR1 LNHNV, CDR2 YYDKDF (reference sequence). The CDR3 sequence is 15 residues long. Trimming left V 1 base short and J 0 bases short, with 8 bases between. For the CDR3, the DNA is TGTGCCACCAGCAGAGGGCGGGACAGCACAGATACGCAGTATTTT. This codes for CATSRGRDSTDTQYF.

This chain uses TRBV27 with TRBJ2-7; 12 positions agree with TRBD1. CDR3 length: 15 residues. Trimming at V came to 5 bases and at J to 5 bases, leaving 7 bases not matched to a gene. CDR1 is MNHEY, CDR2 SMNVEV, per germline (reference sequence). This chain's CDR3 is CASSRGTGGFNEQYF. The CDR3 DNA follows: TGTGCCAGCAGTAGAGGGACAGGGGGCTTTAACGAGCAGTACTTC.

This chain connects TRBV2 to TRBJ2-3, with D perhaps TRBD1 or TRBD2 (5 bases each). The germline CDR1 and CDR2 sequences are SNHLY and FYNNEI. This CDR3 has 16 residues. V lost 3 bases, J lost 5 bases, and 18 bases lay in between. The CDR3 here is CASSEWGPSSLDTQYF. As DNA, the CDR3 is TGTGCCAGCAGTGAGTGGGGACCTAGTTCCTTAGATACGCAGTATTTT. The whole variable domain, filled in from reference TRBV2 and TRBJ2-3, reads EPEVTQTPSHQVTQMGQEVILRCVPISNHLYFYWYRQILGQKVEFLVSFYNNEISEKSEIFDDQFSVERPDGSNFTLKIRSTKLEDSAMYFCASSEWGPSSLDTQYFGPGTRLTVL.